This T cell receptor (beta chain) is drawn from a study of blood T cells in healthy people across ages. Study information: About one barcoded beta molecule per two T cells was the capture yield of template switching.

A sample-barcoded 5' primer and a J-beta primer mix were used in a second PCR of roughly 7 to 11 cycles. Each of the cDNA molecules was tagged by a template-switch adaptor with 12 random nucleotides. Samples each returned at least 3 million CDR3-containing paired-end reads. TCRdb re-derived calls from the 5' RACE reads in MiXCR, one entry per CDR3 protein. This table has hundreds of thousands of distinct CDR3 sequences, 45% to 50% appearing once. The CDR3 spans 17 residues. Trimming took 3 bases from V and 2 from J, leaving 19 bases between them. Germline loops: CDR1 SGHVS, CDR2 FQNEAQ. Material for sequencing was blood. This clonotype was obtained from a woman in her sixties or seventies in good health. The rearrangement uses TRBV7-8 and TRBJ1-2; tentatively, D is TRBD1 (5 bases). The CDR3 region has the DNA TGTGCCAGCAGCTTCCCTAGTGGGACCCAAATCAACTATGGCTACACCTTC. This gives the protein CASSFPSGTQINYGYTF. The whole variable domain, remainder taken from reference TRBV7-8 and TRBJ1-2, is GAGVSQSPRYKVAKRGQDVALRCDPISGHVSLFWYQQALGQGPEFLTYFQNEAQLDKSGLPSDRFFAERPEGSVSTLKIQRTQQEDSAVYLCASSFPSGTQINYGYTFGSGTRLTVV.